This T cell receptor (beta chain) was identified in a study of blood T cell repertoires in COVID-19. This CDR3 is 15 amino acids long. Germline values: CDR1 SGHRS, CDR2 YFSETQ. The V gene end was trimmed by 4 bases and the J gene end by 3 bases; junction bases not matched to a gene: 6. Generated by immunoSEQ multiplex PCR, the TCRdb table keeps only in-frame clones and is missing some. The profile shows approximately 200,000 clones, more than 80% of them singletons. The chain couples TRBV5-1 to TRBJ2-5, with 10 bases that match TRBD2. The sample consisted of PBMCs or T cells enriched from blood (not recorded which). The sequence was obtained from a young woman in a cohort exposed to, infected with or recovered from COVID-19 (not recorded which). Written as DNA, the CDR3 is TGCGCCAGCAGCCAATACGGACTAGCGGAAGAGACCCAGTACTTC. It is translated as CASSQYGLAEETQYF.